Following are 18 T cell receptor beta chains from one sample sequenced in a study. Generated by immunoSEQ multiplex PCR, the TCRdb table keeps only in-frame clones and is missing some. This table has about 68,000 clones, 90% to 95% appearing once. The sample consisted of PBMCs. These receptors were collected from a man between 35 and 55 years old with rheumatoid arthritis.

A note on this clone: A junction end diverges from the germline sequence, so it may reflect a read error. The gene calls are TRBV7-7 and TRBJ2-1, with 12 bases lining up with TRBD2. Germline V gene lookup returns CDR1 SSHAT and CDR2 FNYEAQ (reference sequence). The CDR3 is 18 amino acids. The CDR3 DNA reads TGTGCTAGCAGCTTAATCCCCGGACTAGCGGGGAACTACAATGAGCAGTTCTTC. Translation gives CASSLIPGLAGNYNEQFF.

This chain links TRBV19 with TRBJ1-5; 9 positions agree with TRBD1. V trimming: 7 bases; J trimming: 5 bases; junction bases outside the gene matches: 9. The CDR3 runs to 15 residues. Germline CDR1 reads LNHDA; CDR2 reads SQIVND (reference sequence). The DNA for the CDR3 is TGTGCCAGTAACACGGGACAGGGAACGTATCAGCCCCAGCATTTT. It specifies CASNTGQGTYQPQHF.

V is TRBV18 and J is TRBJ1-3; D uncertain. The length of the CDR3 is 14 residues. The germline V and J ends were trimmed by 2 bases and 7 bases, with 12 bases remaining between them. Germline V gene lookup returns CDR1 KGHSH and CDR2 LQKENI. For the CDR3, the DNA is TGTGCCAGCTCACCAGCGCCAACCTGGAACACCATATATTTT. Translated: CASSPAPTWNTIYF.

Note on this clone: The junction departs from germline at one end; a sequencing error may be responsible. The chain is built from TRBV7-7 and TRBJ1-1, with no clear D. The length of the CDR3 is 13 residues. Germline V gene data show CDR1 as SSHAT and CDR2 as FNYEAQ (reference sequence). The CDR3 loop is CASSFVLNTEAFF. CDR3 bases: TGTGCTAGCAGCTTTGTACTCAACACTGAAGCTTTCTTT. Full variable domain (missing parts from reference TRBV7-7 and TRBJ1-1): GAGVSQSPRYKVTKRGQDVTLRCDPISSHATLYWYQQALGQGPEFLTYFNYEAQPDKSGLPSDRFSAERPEGSISTLTIQRTEQRDSAMYRCASSFVLNTEAFFGQGTRLTVV.

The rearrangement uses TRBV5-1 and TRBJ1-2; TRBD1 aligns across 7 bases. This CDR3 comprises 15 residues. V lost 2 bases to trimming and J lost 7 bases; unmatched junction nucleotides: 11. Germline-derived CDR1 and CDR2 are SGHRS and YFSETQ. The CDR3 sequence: CASSFGTAQRGGYTF. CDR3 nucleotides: TGCGCCAGCAGCTTCGGGACAGCCCAACGGGGTGGCTACACCTTC. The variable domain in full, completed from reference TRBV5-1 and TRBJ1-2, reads KAGVTQTPRYLIKTRGQQVTLSCSPISGHRSVSWYQQTPGQGLQFLFEYFSETQRNKGNFPGRFSGRQFSNSRSEMNVSTLELGDSALYLCASSFGTAQRGGYTFGSGTRLTVV.

The CDR3 protein is CASSLGDAGELFF. CDR3 bases: TGTGCCAGCAGCCTGGGAGATGCCGGGGAGCTGTTTTTT. The chain carries TRBV5-4 and TRBJ2-2, with D possibly being TRBD2 (5 bases). Germline V gene lookup returns CDR1 SGHNT and CDR2 YYREEE (reference sequence). V shed 4 bases and J shed 6 bases, with 10 bases lying between them. The CDR3 consists of 13 residues.

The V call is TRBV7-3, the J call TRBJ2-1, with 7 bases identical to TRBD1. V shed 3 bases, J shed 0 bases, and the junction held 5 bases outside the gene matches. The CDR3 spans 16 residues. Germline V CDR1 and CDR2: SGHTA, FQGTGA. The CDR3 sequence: CASSFTGVTSYNEQFF. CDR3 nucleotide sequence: TGTGCCAGCAGCTTTACAGGGGTCACCTCCTACAATGAGCAGTTCTTC.

The CDR3 here is CASSRDRGLDEQFF. CDR3 coding DNA: TGTGCCAGCAGCCGGGACAGGGGGCTCGATGAGCAGTTCTTC. The chain couples TRBV13 to TRBJ2-1; 12 bases fit TRBD1. Germline V gene data show CDR1 as PRHDT and CDR2 as FYEKMQ (reference sequence). V was clipped by 5 bases and J by 8 bases; unmatched bases: 4. The CDR3 spans 14 residues.

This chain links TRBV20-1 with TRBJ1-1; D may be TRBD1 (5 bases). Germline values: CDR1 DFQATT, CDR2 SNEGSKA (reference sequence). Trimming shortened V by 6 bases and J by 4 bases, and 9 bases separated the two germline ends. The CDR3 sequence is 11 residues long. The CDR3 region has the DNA TGCAGTGCACCAGGGAGCACTGAAGCTTTCTTT. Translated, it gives CSAPGSTEAFF.

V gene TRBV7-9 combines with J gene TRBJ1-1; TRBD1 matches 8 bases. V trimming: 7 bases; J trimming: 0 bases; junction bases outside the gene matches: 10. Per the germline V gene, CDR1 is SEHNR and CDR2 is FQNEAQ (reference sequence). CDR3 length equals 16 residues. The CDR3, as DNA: TGTGCCAGCATCCCGGCGACAGGGGTCATGAACACTGAAGCTTTCTTT. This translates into CASIPATGVMNTEAFF. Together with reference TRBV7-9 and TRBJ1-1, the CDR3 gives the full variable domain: DTGVSQNPRHKITKRGQNVTFRCDPISEHNRLYWYRQTLGQGPEFLTYFQNEAQLEKSRLLSDRFSAERPKGSFSTLEIQRTEQGDSAMYLCASIPATGVMNTEAFFGQGTRLTVV.

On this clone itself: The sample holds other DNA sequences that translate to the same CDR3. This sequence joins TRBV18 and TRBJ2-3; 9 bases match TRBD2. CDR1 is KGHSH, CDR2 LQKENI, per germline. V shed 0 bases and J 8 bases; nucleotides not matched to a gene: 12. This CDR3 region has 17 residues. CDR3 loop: CASSPPGGSGGHVTQYF. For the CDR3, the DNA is TGTGCCAGCTCACCACCCGGCGGTAGCGGGGGACATGTTACGCAGTATTTT.

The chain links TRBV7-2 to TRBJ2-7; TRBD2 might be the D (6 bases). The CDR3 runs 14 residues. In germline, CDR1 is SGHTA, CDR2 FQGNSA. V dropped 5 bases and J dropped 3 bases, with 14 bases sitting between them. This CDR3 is CASSPGGRNYEQYF. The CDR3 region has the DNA TGTGCCAGCAGCCCCGGGGGACGGAACTACGAGCAGTACTTC.

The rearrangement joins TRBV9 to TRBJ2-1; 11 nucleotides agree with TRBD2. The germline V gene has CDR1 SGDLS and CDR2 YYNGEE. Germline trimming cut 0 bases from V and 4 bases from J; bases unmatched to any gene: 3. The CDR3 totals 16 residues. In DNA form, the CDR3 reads TGTGCCAGCAGCGTAGGAGGGACTAGCGGATACAATGAGCAGTTCTTC. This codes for CASSVGGTSGYNEQFF.

CDR3 in amino acids: CASSVMSSYEQYF. CDR3 in DNA: TGTGCCAGCAGTGTGATGAGCTCCTACGAGCAGTACTTC. V gene TRBV2 combines with J gene TRBJ2-7; D gene ambiguous. The CDR3 spans 13 residues. Germline-derived CDR1 and CDR2 are SNHLY and FYNNEI. Trimming left V 4 bases short and J 0 bases short, with 7 bases between.

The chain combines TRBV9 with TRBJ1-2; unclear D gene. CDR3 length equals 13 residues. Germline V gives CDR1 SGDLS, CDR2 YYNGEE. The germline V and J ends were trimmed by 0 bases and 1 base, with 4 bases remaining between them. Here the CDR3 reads CASSVGDNYGYTF. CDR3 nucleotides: TGTGCCAGCAGCGTAGGGGATAACTATGGCTACACCTTC.

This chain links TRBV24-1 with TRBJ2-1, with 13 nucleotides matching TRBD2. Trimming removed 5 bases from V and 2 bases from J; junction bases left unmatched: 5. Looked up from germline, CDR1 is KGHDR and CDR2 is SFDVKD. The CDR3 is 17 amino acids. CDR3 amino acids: CATSGGTSGTAYNEQFF. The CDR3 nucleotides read TGTGCCACCAGTGGGGGGACTAGCGGGACGGCCTACAATGAGCAGTTCTTC.

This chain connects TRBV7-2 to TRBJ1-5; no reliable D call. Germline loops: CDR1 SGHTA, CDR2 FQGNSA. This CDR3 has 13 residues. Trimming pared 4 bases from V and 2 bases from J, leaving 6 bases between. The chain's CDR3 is CASSSVGNQPQHF. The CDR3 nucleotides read TGTGCCAGCAGCTCTGTGGGCAATCAGCCCCAGCATTTT.

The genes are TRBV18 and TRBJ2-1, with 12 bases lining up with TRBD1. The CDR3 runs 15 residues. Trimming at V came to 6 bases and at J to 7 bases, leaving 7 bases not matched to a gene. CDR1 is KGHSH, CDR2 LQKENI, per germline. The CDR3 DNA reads TGTGCCAGCTCCCCCGGGACAGGGGGCCGAAATGAGCAGTTCTTC. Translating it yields CASSPGTGGRNEQFF.